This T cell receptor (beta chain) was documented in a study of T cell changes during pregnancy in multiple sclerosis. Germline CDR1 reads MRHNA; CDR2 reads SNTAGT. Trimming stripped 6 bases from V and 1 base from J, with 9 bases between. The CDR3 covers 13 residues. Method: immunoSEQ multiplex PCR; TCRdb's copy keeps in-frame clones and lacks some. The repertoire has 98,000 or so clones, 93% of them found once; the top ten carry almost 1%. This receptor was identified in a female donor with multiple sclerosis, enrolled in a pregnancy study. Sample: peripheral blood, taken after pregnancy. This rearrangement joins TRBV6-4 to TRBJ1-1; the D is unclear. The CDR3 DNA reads TGTGCCAGCAGATTAAGCCAGAACACTGAAGCTTTCTTT. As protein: CASRLSQNTEAFF.